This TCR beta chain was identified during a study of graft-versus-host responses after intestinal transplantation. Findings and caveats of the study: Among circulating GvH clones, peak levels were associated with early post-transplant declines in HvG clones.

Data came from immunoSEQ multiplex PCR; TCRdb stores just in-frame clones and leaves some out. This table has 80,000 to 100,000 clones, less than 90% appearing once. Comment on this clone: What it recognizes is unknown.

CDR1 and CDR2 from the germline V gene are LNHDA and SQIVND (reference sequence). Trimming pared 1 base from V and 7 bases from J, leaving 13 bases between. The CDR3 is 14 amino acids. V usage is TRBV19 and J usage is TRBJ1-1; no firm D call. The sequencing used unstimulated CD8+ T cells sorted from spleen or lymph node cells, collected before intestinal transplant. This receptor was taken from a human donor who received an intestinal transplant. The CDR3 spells CASSIVSGSGEAFF. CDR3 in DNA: TGTGCCAGTAGTATAGTATCGGGAAGTGGTGAAGCTTTCTTT.